This T cell receptor (beta chain) comes out of a study of blood T cell repertoires in COVID-19. Study-wide background: PBMCs, B-cell-depleted T cells, or T cells were the source of the cDNA or gDNA that made up the material.

Sequenced by immunoSEQ multiplex PCR; TCRdb stores in-frame clones only, minus some. The repertoire holds around 160,000 clones, with about 84% as singletons. This clone was counted only a few times. V was shortened by 5 bases and J by 2 bases, with 19 bases between the two germline ends. CDR3 size: 17 residues. The V gene's germline CDR1 is SNHLY and CDR2 FYNNEI. This TCR was sampled from a man aged 60 to 75 with active or convalescent COVID-19. This rearrangement joins TRBV2 to TRBJ1-5; a weak D match, TRBD1 (5 bases). The material sequenced was peripheral blood. The chain's CDR3 is CASSLNTAKGGNQPQHF. The CDR3 nucleotides are TGTGCCAGCAGTCTGAACACGGCCAAAGGGGGCAATCAGCCCCAGCATTTT.